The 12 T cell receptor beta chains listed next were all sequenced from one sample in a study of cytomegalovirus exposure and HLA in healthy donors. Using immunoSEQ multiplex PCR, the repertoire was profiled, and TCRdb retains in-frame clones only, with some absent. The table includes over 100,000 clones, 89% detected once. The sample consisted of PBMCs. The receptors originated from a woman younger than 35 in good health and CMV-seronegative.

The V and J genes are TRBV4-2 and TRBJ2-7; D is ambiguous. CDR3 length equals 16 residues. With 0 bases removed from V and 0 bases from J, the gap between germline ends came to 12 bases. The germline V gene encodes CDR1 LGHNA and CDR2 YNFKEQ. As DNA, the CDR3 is TGTGCCAGCAGCCAAGAGAGGAGTGAAAACTCCTACGAGCAGTACTTC. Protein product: CASSQERSENSYEQYF.

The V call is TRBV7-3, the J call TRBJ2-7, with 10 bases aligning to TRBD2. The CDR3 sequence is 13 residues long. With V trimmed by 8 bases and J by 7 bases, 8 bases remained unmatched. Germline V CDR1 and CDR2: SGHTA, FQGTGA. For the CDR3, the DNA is TGTGCCAGCTCTATAGCGGGAGGTCGAGAGCAGTACTTC. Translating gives CASSIAGGREQYF.

Written as DNA, the CDR3 is TGCGCCAGCAGCTTGGTAGCGGCGAACACCGGGGAGCTGTTTTTT. Its protein product is CASSLVAANTGELFF. The genes are TRBV5-1 and TRBJ2-2; weak D call: TRBD2 (6 bases). The germline V gene encodes CDR1 SGHRS and CDR2 YFSETQ. CDR3 length: 15 amino acids. The V gene lost 0 bases and the J gene lost 0 bases, with 6 bases spanning the gap.

CDR3 bases: TGTGCCAGCAGCTCCCGGGTTAGCGGGGTGACCGGGGAGCTGTTTTTT. Encoded protein: CASSSRVSGVTGELFF. The chain has TRBV9 and TRBJ2-2; 8 nucleotides align to TRBD2. Germline V gene sequence: CDR1 SGDLS, CDR2 YYNGEE. Trimming at V came to 4 bases and at J to 5 bases, leaving 10 bases not matched to a gene. The CDR3 totals 16 residues.

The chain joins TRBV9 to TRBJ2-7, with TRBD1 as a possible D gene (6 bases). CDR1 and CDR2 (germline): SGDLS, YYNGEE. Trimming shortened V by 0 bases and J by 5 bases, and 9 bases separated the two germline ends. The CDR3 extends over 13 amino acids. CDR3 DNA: TGTGCCAGCAGCGTAGGGCAGGGGAACGAGCAGTACTTC. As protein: CASSVGQGNEQYF. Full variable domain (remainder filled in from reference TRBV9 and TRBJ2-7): DSGVTQTPKHLITATGQRVTLRCSPRSGDLSVYWYQQSLDQGLQFLIQYYNGEERAKGNILERFSAQQFPDLHSELNLSSLELGDSALYFCASSVGQGNEQYFGPGTRLTVT.

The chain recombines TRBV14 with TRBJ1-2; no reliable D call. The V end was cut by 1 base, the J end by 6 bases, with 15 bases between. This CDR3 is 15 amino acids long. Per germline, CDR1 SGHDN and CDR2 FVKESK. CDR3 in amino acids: CASSQVAGTYDGYTF. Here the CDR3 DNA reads TGTGCCAGCAGCCAAGTGGCAGGAACCTATGATGGCTACACCTTC.

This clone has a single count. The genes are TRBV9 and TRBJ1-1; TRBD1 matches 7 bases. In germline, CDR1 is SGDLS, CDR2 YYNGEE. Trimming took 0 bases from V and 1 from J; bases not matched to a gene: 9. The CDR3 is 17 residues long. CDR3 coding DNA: TGTGCCAGCAGCGTAGGATTATTGGCAGGGGGGAACACTGAAGCTTTCTTT. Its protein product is CASSVGLLAGGNTEAFF. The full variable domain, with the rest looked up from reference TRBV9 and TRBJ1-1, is DSGVTQTPKHLITATGQRVTLRCSPRSGDLSVYWYQQSLDQGLQFLIQYYNGEERAKGNILERFSAQQFPDLHSELNLSSLELGDSALYFCASSVGLLAGGNTEAFFGQGTRLTVV.

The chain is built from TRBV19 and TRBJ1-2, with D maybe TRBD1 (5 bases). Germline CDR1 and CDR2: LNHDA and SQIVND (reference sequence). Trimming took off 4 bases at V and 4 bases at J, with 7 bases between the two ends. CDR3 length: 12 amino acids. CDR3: CASSTDSYGYTF. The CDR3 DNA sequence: TGTGCCAGTAGTACAGACAGCTATGGCTACACCTTC.

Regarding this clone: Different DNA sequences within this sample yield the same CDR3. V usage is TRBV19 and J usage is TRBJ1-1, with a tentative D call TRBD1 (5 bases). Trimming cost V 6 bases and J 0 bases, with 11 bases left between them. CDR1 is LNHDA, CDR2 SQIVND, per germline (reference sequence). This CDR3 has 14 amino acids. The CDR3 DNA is TGTGCCAGTAGCCCCCAGGGAATGAACACTGAAGCTTTCTTT. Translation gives CASSPQGMNTEAFF.

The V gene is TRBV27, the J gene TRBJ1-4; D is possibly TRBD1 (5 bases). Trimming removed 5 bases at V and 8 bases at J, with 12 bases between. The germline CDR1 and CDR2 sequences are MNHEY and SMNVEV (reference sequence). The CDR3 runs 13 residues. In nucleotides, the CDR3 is TGTGCCAGCAGTCGGGGGTTGTGGGAAAAACTGTTTTTT. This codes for CASSRGLWEKLFF. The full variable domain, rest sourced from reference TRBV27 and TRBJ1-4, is EAQVTQNPRYLITVTGKKLTVTCSQNMNHEYMSWYRQDPGLGLRQIYYSMNVEVTDKGDVPEGYKVSRKEKRNFPLILESPSPNQTSLYFCASSRGLWEKLFFGSGTQLSVL.

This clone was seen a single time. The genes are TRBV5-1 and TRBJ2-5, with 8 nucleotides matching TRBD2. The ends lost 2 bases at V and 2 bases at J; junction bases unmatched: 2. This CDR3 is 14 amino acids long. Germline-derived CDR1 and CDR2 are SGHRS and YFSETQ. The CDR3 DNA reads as TGCGCCAGCAGCTTTAGCGGGGCTCAAGAGACCCAGTACTTC. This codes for CASSFSGAQETQYF.

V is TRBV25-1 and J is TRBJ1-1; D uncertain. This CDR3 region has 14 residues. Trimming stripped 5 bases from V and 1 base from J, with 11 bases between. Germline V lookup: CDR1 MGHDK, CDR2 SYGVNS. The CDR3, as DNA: TGTGCCAGCAGTTCGAGGGTGCCGAACACTGAAGCTTTCTTT. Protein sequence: CASSSRVPNTEAFF.